A selection of T cell receptor beta chains follows, all from one sample in a study of Graves' ophthalmopathy and Graves' hyperthyroidism. Each CDR3 protein is one row after TCRdb ran MiXCR on the multiplex PCR reads. Altogether around 1,000,000 distinct CDR3 sequences are present, 35% to 45% being singletons, with the ten largest covering roughly 10%. The sequenced sample was peripheral blood or thyroid tissue (not recorded which). Source of these receptors: an adult man with Graves' hyperthyroidism. The CDR3 runs from the conserved cysteine through the conserved F or W. The D gene is left open where the match is weak. Where a row states a size, it is once, few, many or the class of an expanded clone; other rows omit it.

>many|NA|TRBV11-2|TRBJ2-7
TGTGCCAGCAGCGGGGAACAGGGATCCGAGCAGTACTTC
CASSGEQGSEQYF
>NA|NA|TRBV5-6|TRBJ1-2
TGTGCCAGCAGCTTGGGGTATTCCGGCTACACCTTC
CASSLGYSGYTF
>many|TRBD2|TRBV6-2/TRBV6-3|TRBJ2-5
TGTGCCAGCAGCCAACTAGCGGAGCAAGAGACCCAGTACTTC
CASSQLAEQETQYF
>many|NA|TRBV25-1|TRBJ2-7
TGTGCCAGCAGTGACAGTCCACCCTACGAGCAGTACTTC
CASSDSPPYEQYF
>many|TRBD1|TRBV7-6|TRBJ1-6
TGTGCCAGCAGCCGACCGTCCGGGACAGGGATTACCAGAAATTCACCCCTCCACTTT
CASSRPSGTGITRNSPLHF
>NA|TRBD1|TRBV4-3|TRBJ2-6
TGCGCCAGCAGCCAAGGACAGGGTAGCTCTGGGGCCAACGTCCTGACTTTC
CASSQGQGSSGANVLTF
>many|TRBD1|TRBV12-3/TRBV12-4|TRBJ1-5
TGTGCCAGCAGTCCCGGGACAGGGGGCGTTCGTCAGCCCCAGCATTTT
CASSPGTGGVRQPQHF
>NA|NA|TRBV14|TRBJ2-3
TGTGCCAGCAGCCAAGACGTGGGGGTCGGAGATACGCAGTATTTT
CASSQDVGVGDTQYF
>NA|NA|TRBV2|TRBJ1-6
TGTGCCATCAGTGAGTCAGGCAGACGGCGAGGACCCCTCCACTTT
CAISESGRRRGPLHF
>NA|TRBD1|TRBV6-6|TRBJ1-5
TGTGCCAGCAGCAGTCTTAGGACAGGGGGCCAGCCCCAGCATTTT
CASSSLRTGGQPQHF
>NA|TRBD2|TRBV5-1|TRBJ2-7
TGCGCCAGCAGCTTGGTACCTAGCGGCTCCTACGAGCAGTACTTC
CASSLVPSGSYEQYF